Included here is one T cell receptor beta chain sequence, with context. Its antigen is unknown. Germline assignment: CDR1 SGDLS and CDR2 YYNGEE. Trimming cost V 4 bases and J 3 bases; bases outside gene matches: 7. This CDR3 comprises 15 residues. This sample is drawn from a study of T cells after posttransplantation cyclophosphamide. Points from the study as a whole: After PTCy, TRB diversity resembled that of CNI/methotrexate controls.

The assay was immunoSEQ multiplex PCR, and TCRdb's table has in-frame clones only and misses some. The repertoire includes tens of thousands of clones, about 93% of them detected once, and nearly 3% sits in the top ten. This chain connects TRBV9 to TRBJ2-7; 10 bases agree with TRBD2. The sequenced sample was PBMCs. The origin of this receptor is a woman in her twenties or thirties in good health and a related stem cell transplant donor. The CDR3 DNA reads as TGTGCCAGCAGCCCGAGGACTAGCGGAGTCTACGAGCAGTACTTC. Its protein is CASSPRTSGVYEQYF.